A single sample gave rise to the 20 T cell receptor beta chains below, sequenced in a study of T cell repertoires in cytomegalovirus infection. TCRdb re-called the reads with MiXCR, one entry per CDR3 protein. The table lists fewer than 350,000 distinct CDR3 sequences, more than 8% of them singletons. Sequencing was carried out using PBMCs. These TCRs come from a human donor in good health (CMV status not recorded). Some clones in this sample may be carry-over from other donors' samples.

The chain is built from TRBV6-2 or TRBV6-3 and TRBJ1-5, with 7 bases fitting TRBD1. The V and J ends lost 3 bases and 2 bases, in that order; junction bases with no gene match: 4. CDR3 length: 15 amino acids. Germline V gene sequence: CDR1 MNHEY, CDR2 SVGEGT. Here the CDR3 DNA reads TGTGCCAGCAGTTATGAGGGGACAGGCAATCAGCCCCAGCATTTT. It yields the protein CASSYEGTGNQPQHF.

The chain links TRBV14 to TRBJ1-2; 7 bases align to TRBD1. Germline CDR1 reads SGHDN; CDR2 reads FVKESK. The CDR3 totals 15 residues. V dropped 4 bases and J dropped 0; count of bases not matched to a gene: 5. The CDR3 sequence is CASSPLDRANYGYTF. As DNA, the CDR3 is TGTGCCAGCAGCCCACTTGACAGGGCTAACTATGGCTACACCTTC. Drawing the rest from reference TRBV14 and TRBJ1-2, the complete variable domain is EAGVTQFPSHSVIEKGQTVTLRCDPISGHDNLYWYRRVMGKEIKFLLHFVKESKQDESGMPNNRFLAERTGGTYSTLKVQPAELEDSGVYFCASSPLDRANYGYTFGSGTRLTVV.

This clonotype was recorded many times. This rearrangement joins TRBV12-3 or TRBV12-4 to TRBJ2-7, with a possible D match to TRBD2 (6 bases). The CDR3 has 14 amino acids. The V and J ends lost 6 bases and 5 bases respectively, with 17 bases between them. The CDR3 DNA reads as TGTGCCAGCAGAGCCGGAGGGAGACTCAACGAGCAGTACTTC. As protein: CASRAGGRLNEQYF.

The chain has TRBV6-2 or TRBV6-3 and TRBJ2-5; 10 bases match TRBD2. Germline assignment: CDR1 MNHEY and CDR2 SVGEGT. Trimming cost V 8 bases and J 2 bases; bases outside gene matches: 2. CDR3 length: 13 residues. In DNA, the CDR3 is TGTGCCAGCCTGGGACTAGCGCAAGAGACCCAGTACTTC. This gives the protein CASLGLAQETQYF.

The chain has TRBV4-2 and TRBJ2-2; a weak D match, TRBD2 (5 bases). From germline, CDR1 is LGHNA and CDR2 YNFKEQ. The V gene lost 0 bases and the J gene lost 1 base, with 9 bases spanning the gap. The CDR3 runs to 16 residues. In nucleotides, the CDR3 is TGTGCCAGCAGCCAAGAATCGCGGGTGAACACCGGGGAGCTGTTTTTT. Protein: CASSQESRVNTGELFF.

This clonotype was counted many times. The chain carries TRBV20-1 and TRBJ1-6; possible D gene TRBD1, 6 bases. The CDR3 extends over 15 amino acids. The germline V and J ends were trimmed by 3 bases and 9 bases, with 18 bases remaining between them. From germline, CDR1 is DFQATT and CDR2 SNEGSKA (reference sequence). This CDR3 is CSASRRRTVSSPLHF. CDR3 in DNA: TGCAGTGCTAGCCGGAGACGGACAGTCAGTTCACCCCTCCACTTT.

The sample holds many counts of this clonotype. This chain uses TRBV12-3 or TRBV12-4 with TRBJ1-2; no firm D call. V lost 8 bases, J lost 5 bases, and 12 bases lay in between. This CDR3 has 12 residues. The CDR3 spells CASGREAYGYTF. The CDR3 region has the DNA TGTGCCAGCGGCAGAGAAGCTTATGGCTACACCTTC.

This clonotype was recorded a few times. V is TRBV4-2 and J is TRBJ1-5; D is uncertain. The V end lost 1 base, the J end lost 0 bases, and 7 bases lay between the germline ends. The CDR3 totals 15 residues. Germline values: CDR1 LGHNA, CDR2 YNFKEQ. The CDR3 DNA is TGTGCCAGCAGCCAAGGTGACAATAGCAATCAGCCCCAGCATTTT. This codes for CASSQGDNSNQPQHF.

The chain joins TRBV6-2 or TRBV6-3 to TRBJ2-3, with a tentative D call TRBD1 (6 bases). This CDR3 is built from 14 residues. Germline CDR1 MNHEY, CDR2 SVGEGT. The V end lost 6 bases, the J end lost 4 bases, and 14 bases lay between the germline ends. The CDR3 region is CASSNRVRADTQYF. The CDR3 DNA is TGTGCCAGCAGCAACAGGGTGCGCGCAGATACGCAGTATTTT.

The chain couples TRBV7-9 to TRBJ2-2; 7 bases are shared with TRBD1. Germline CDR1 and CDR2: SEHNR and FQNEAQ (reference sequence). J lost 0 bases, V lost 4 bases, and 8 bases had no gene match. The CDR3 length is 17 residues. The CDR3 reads CASSSREGAANTGELFF. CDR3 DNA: TGTGCCAGCAGCTCCCGAGAGGGGGCAGCGAACACCGGGGAGCTGTTTTTT.

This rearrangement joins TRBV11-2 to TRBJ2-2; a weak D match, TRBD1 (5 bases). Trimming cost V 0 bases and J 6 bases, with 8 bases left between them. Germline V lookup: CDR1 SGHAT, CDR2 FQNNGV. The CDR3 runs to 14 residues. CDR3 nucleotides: TGTGCCAGCAGCTTAGACAGGGTTTCCGGGGAGCTGTTTTTT. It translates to CASSLDRVSGELFF.

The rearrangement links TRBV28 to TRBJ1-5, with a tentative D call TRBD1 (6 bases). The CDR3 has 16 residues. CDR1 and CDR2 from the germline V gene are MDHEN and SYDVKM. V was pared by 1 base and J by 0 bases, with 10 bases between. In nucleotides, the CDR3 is TGTGCCAGCAGTTTATCAGGGGCTAATAGCAATCAGCCCCAGCATTTT. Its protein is CASSLSGANSNQPQHF.

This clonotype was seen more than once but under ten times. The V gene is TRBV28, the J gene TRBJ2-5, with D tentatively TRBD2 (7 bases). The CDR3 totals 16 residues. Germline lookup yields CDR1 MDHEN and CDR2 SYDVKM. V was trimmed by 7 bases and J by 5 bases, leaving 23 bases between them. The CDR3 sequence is CASTPRRGGRRETQYF. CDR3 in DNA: TGTGCCAGCACCCCGCGGAGGGGGGGGCGACGGGAGACCCAGTACTTC.

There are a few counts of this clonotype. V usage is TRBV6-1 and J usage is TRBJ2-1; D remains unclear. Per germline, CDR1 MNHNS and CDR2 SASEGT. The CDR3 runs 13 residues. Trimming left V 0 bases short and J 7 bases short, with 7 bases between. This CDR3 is CASSEALRNEQFF. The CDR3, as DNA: TGTGCCAGCAGTGAAGCGCTTCGTAATGAGCAGTTCTTC.

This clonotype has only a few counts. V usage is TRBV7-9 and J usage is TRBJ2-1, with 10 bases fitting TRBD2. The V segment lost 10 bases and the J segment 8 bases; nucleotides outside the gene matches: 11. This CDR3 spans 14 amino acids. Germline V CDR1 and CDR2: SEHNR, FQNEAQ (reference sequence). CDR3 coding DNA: TGTGCCATCCCCAAGCGGGGGGGCGTCTATGAGCAGTTCTTC. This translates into CAIPKRGGVYEQFF.

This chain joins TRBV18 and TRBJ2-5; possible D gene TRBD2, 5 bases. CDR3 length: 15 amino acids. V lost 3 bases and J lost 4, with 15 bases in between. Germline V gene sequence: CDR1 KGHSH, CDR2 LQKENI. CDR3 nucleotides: TGTGCCAGCTCACCTTCAAGTACAAGCGGAGAGACCCAGTACTTC. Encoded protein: CASSPSSTSGETQYF.

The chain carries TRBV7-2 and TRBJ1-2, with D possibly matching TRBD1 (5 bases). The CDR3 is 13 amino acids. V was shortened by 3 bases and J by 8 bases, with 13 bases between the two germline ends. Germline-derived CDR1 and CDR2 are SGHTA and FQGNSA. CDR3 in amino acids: CASSLPAGGGYTF. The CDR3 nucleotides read TGTGCCAGCAGCTTGCCTGCTGGGGGAGGCTACACCTTC. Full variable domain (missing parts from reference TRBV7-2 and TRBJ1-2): GAGVSQSPSNKVTEKGKDVELRCDPISGHTALYWYRQSLGQGLEFLIYFQGNSAPDKSGLPSDRFSAERTGGSVSTLTIQRTQQEDSAVYLCASSLPAGGGYTFGSGTRLTVV.

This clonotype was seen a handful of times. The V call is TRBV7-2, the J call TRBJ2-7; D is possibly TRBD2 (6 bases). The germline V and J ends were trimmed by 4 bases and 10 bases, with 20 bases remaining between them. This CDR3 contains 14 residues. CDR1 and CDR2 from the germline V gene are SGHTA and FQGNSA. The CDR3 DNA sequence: TGTGCCAGCAGCTCCTTCGCCGGGACTCCCCCCCAGTACTTC. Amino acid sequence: CASSSFAGTPPQYF.

CDR3: CASSHTGGPLKETQYF. The DNA of the CDR3 is TGTGCCAGCAGCCATACGGGGGGGCCTTTAAAAGAGACCCAGTACTTC. The genes are TRBV12-3 or TRBV12-4 and TRBJ2-5, with 8 bases matching TRBD2. Trimming took 6 bases from V and 3 from J; bases not matched to a gene: 12. The CDR3 consists of 16 residues.

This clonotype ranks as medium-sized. CDR3 sequence (DNA): TGTGCCAGCAGCTCCCAGGCTACTAGCGGGGGATACAATGAGCAGTTCTTC. Amino acids: CASSSQATSGGYNEQFF. The gene calls are TRBV7-2 and TRBJ2-1; TRBD2 matches at 11 bases. CDR3 length: 17 residues. J was trimmed by 4 bases and V by 4 bases; bases with no gene match: 9. Germline CDR1 and CDR2: SGHTA and FQGNSA. The full variable domain, rest sourced from reference TRBV7-2 and TRBJ2-1, is GAGVSQSPSNKVTEKGKDVELRCDPISGHTALYWYRQSLGQGLEFLIYFQGNSAPDKSGLPSDRFSAERTGGSVSTLTIQRTQQEDSAVYLCASSSQATSGGYNEQFFGPGTRLTVL.